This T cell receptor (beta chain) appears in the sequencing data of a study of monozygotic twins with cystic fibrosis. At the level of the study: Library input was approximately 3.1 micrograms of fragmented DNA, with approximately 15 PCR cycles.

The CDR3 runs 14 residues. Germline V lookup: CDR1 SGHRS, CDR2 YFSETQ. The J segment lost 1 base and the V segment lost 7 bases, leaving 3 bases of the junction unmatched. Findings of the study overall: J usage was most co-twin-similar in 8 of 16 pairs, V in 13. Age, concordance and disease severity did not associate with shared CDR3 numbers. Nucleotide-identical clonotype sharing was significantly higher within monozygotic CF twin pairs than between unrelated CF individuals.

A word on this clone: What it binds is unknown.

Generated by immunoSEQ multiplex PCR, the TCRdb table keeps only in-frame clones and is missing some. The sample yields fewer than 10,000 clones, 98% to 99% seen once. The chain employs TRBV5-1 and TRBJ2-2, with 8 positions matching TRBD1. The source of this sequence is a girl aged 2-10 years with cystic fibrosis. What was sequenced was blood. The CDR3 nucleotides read TGCGCCAGCGTTGGGACAGGGAACACCGGGGAGCTGTTTTTT. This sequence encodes CASVGTGNTGELFF.